This entry concerns a single T cell receptor (beta chain). Under the authors' procedure: Scientists estimated how many nucleated cells there were by amplifying reference gene primers. The repertoire was sequenced with immunoSEQ multiplex PCR; TCRdb's copy has only in-frame clones and lacks some. The D gene and trimming were derived from the DNA, and the V and J assignments and clone size from that table. The repertoire has about 340,000 clones, 92% of them found once; the top ten carry about 18%. The CDR3 is 15 amino acids. The germline gives CDR1 SGDLS, CDR2 YYNGEE. V shed 3 bases, J shed 6 bases, and the junction held 6 bases outside the gene matches. The data derive from a study of blood T cell repertoires in COVID-19. At the level of the study: From T cells, B-cell-depleted T cells, or PBMCs came the material, which was cDNA or gDNA.

This chain uses TRBV9 with TRBJ2-7; 13 nucleotides align to TRBD2. Sequenced sample: PBMCs or T cells enriched from blood (not recorded which). The sequence derives from a woman aged 25-40 years who had recovered from COVID-19. In DNA, the CDR3 is TGTGCCAGCAGCGCTACTAGCGGGGGGGCGGCCGAGCAGTACTTC. It specifies CASSATSGGAAEQYF. Full variable domain (remainder filled in from reference TRBV9 and TRBJ2-7): DSGVTQTPKHLITATGQRVTLRCSPRSGDLSVYWYQQSLDQGLQFLIQYYNGEERAKGNILERFSAQQFPDLHSELNLSSLELGDSALYFCASSATSGGAAEQYFGPGTRLTVT.